Presented here are 20 T cell receptor beta chains from one specimen sequenced in a study of T-cell reconstitution after alpha-beta-depleted transplantation in children. As it was prepared, the TCRbeta library received unique molecular identifiers. From the PCR reads, TCRdb called clonotypes with MiXCR, one entry per CDR3 protein. This table has about 690,000 distinct CDR3 sequences, roughly 15% appearing once. The source was PBMCs from the stem cell graft donor, collected from the stem cell graft. The receptors were sampled from a human donor who donated a stem cell graft to a child with acute myeloid leukemia.

This clonotype was detected many times. The V and J genes are TRBV20-1 and TRBJ2-5; D assignment may be TRBD1 or TRBD2 (6 bases each). This CDR3 has 13 amino acids. Germline CDR1 reads DFQATT; CDR2 reads SNEGSKA (reference sequence). V was shortened by 3 bases and J by 4 bases, with 12 bases between the two germline ends. As DNA, the CDR3 is TGCAGTGCTAGTTTGGGGGGCGTAGAGACCCAGTACTTC. Encoded protein: CSASLGGVETQYF.

The chain combines TRBV20-1 with TRBJ2-4; TRBD1 matches at 8 bases. Germline V gene lookup returns CDR1 DFQATT and CDR2 SNEGSKA (reference sequence). The CDR3 sequence is 11 residues long. The trim removed 6 bases at V and 5 bases at J, leaving 0 bases unmatched. DNA of the CDR3: TGCAGTGCACAGGGGGAAAACATTCAGTACTTC. This codes for CSAQGENIQYF.

This clonotype has ten or more counts. This sequence joins TRBV29-1 and TRBJ1-1; the D is unclear. The CDR3 consists of 14 residues. CDR1 is SQVTM, CDR2 ANQGSEA, per germline. V shed 8 bases and J shed 3 bases, with 19 bases lying between them. This chain's CDR3 is CSSGSRLRDTEAFF. Written as DNA, the CDR3 is TGCAGCTCCGGGAGTAGGCTTCGGGACACTGAAGCTTTCTTT.

This clonotype was seen more than once but under ten times. This rearrangement joins TRBV28 to TRBJ2-3; 7 bases map to TRBD2. V lost 2 bases and J lost 0; bases outside the gene matches: 5. Germline V gene data show CDR1 as MDHEN and CDR2 as SYDVKM. This CDR3 spans 16 amino acids. The CDR3 spells CASSLGGGTSTDTQYF. CDR3 sequence (DNA): TGTGCCAGCAGTTTAGGCGGGGGAACAAGCACAGATACGCAGTATTTT.

The table lists this clonotype with many counts. The chain combines TRBV7-2 with TRBJ1-6; 9 bases fit TRBD1. The CDR3 is made up of 16 amino acids. CDR1 is SGHTA, CDR2 FQGNSA, per germline. J gave up 9 bases and V 1 base, and 7 bases lay outside the gene matches. CDR3 protein: CASSLVTGTGISPLHF. The CDR3 DNA reads TGTGCCAGCAGCTTAGTGACCGGGACAGGGATTTCACCCCTCCACTTT.

This clonotype was observed many times. V and J are TRBV5-5 and TRBJ1-5, with unresolved D. This CDR3 is 16 amino acids long. The germline gives CDR1 SGHKS, CDR2 YYEKEE (reference sequence). Trimming stripped 4 bases from V and 4 bases from J, with 18 bases between. The CDR3 DNA follows: TGTGCCAGCAGCCGCAGCGCGGTGGGGAAAAATCAGCCCCAGCATTTT. Amino acid sequence: CASSRSAVGKNQPQHF.

There are many counts of this clonotype. This sequence joins TRBV20-1 and TRBJ1-3; 12 positions agree with TRBD1. V was clipped by 4 bases and J by 7 bases; unmatched bases: 8. Germline V lookup: CDR1 DFQATT, CDR2 SNEGSKA (reference sequence). The CDR3 sequence is 15 residues long. The CDR3 DNA follows: TGCAGTGCTACGACCGGGACAGGGGGCTTGAACACCATATATTTT. Its translation: CSATTGTGGLNTIYF.

This clonotype has more than one count but fewer than ten. J is TRBJ2-3 and V is TRBV20-1; a possible D gene is TRBD1 (6 bases). Trimming removed 4 bases at V and 1 base at J, with 15 bases between. The germline V gene encodes CDR1 DFQATT and CDR2 SNEGSKA (reference sequence). The CDR3 extends over 15 amino acids. CDR3 coding DNA: TGCAGTGCTAACCACCCCAGGGGTGGCACAGATACGCAGTATTTT. It yields the protein CSANHPRGGTDTQYF.

This clonotype was seen many times. The chain uses TRBV6-1 and TRBJ1-2, with D possibly being TRBD1 (6 bases). CDR1 and CDR2 from the germline V gene are MNHNS and SASEGT. This CDR3 contains 15 residues. Trimming shortened V by 7 bases and J by 1 base, and 16 bases separated the two germline ends. For the CDR3, the DNA is TGTGCCAGCATCTCTTTCCCGGACAGTAACTATGGCTACACCTTC. Translated: CASISFPDSNYGYTF.

This clonotype was found a few times. This chain joins TRBV24-1 and TRBJ2-5; the match to TRBD1 covers 8 bases. V trimming: 3 bases; J trimming: 2 bases; junction bases outside the gene matches: 1. The CDR3 has 14 amino acids. Germline CDR1 KGHDR, CDR2 SFDVKD. CDR3 in DNA: TGTGCCACCAGTGATAGGGACAGGCAAGAGACCCAGTACTTC. Translation gives CATSDRDRQETQYF.

This clonotype was counted a few times. This chain links TRBV12-3 or TRBV12-4 with TRBJ1-2; TRBD1 matches at 7 bases. J gave up 8 bases and V 7 bases, and 7 bases lay outside the gene matches. CDR3 length equals 12 residues. As DNA, the CDR3 is TGTGCCAGCACTGGACAGGAATGGGGCTACACCTTC. Amino acids: CASTGQEWGYTF.

This clonotype came up many times. The gene calls are TRBV24-1 and TRBJ2-2; D unclear. The CDR3 spans 15 residues. The ends were cut back, 3 bases at V and 6 bases at J, with 13 bases in the middle. Germline V gene data show CDR1 as KGHDR and CDR2 as SFDVKD. CDR3 coding DNA: TGTGCCACCAGTGATCCCCGAGGCAGGCCCGGGGAGCTGTTTTTT. This codes for CATSDPRGRPGELFF.

This clonotype occurred many times. This rearrangement joins TRBV12-3 or TRBV12-4 to TRBJ2-3; 8 bases line up with TRBD2. V lost 10 bases, J lost 2 bases, and 5 bases stayed unmatched. This CDR3 spans 13 amino acids. This CDR3 is CATTSGLTDTQYF. CDR3 DNA sequence: TGTGCCACCACTAGCGGCCTCACAGATACGCAGTATTTT.

The CDR3 DNA reads as TGTGCCAGCAGTTGGGTAGGAGGGTTGACTAGGGCTGGAGGTTACAATGAGCAGTTCTTC. Its protein is CASSWVGGLTRAGGYNEQFF. V is TRBV28 and J is TRBJ2-1; a possible D gene is TRBD2 (6 bases). Germline V gives CDR1 MDHEN, CDR2 SYDVKM. This CDR3 is built from 20 residues. The V gene lost 4 bases and the J gene lost 4 bases, with 29 bases spanning the gap.

This clonotype was observed a few times. The chain has TRBV28 and TRBJ2-7, with 8 bases that match TRBD1. V lost 4 bases, J lost 7 bases, and 6 bases stayed unmatched. Germline V gives CDR1 MDHEN, CDR2 SYDVKM. The CDR3 has 13 amino acids. The CDR3 region is CASSWTGRKEQYV. Written as DNA, the CDR3 is TGTGCCAGCAGTTGGACAGGGCGGAAGGAGCAGTACGTC.

This clonotype was seen ten or more times. J is TRBJ1-2 and V is TRBV6-5; 7 positions match TRBD1. CDR1 MNHEY and CDR2 SVGAGI come from the germline V gene. After removal of 0 bases from V and 5 bases from J, the junction contained 6 bases not matched to a gene. CDR3 length: 15 amino acids. The CDR3 spells CASSYSLSGGYGYTF. DNA of the CDR3: TGTGCCAGCAGTTACTCGTTATCAGGGGGATATGGCTACACCTTC.

This clonotype was seen more than once but under ten times. The chain couples TRBV13 to TRBJ2-1, with a tentative D call TRBD2 (7 bases). The V end lost 6 bases, the J end lost 4 bases, and 16 bases lay between the germline ends. Germline V gene lookup returns CDR1 PRHDT and CDR2 FYEKMQ (reference sequence). This CDR3 region has 15 residues. DNA for the CDR3: TGTGCCAGCAGTTCCCAAGGGGGGGGTTACAATGAGCAGTTCTTC. It codes for CASSSQGGGYNEQFF.

As for this clonotype: The junction and the germline gene differ at one end; a read error may be behind it. The chain links TRBV7-2 to TRBJ2-1, with a tentative D call TRBD1 (6 bases). Looked up from germline, CDR1 is SGHTA and CDR2 is FQGNSA. The CDR3 has 15 residues. The CDR3 DNA follows: TGTGCCAGCAGCCCGTCAAGGGGGAGTGTTCATGACCAGTTCTTC. The encoded protein is CASSPSRGSVHDQFF.

There are many counts of this clonotype. The V gene is TRBV12-3 or TRBV12-4, the J gene TRBJ1-2; 9 nucleotides align to TRBD1. The CDR3 is made up of 13 amino acids. Unmatched junction bases numbered 8, after V lost 6 bases and J lost 9 bases. The CDR3 spells CASRNGQGRRYTF. The CDR3 DNA reads TGTGCCAGCAGGAATGGACAGGGGAGACGCTACACCTTC.

Ten or more counts support this clonotype. V gene TRBV10-2 combines with J gene TRBJ2-5; 11 bases match TRBD1. Germline V gene lookup returns CDR1 WSHSY and CDR2 SAAADI. The CDR3 runs 15 residues. J gave up 1 base and V 8 bases, and 6 bases lay outside the gene matches. CDR3 DNA sequence: TGCGCCAGCCATCCGGACAGGGGGCCCCAAGAGACCCAGTACTTC. The encoded protein is CASHPDRGPQETQYF.